These 21 T cell receptor beta chains originate from one sample sequenced in a study of tumor-infiltrating T cells and Merkel cell polyomavirus. In the study overall: The T cells studied were KLL-specific CD8+ cells against Merkel polyomavirus.

Every patient's tumor was robustly positive for Merkel cell polyomavirus Large T antigen on immunohistochemistry. TCRdb's table, derived via immunoSEQ multiplex PCR, lists solely in-frame clones and lacks some. Among around 25,000 clones listed, 70% to 90% were seen once. Sequencing used lymph node tissue. All receptors derive from a man between 50 and 59 years old with Merkel cell carcinoma.

The chain employs TRBV30 and TRBJ2-2, with TRBD2 matching over 9 bases. V trimming: 1 base; J trimming: 7 bases; junction bases outside the gene matches: 7. The length of the CDR3 is 15 residues. The germline gives CDR1 GTSNPN, CDR2 SVGIG (reference sequence). The DNA of the CDR3 is TGTGCCTGGAGTGGGCGGGAGGGCCGCGGCGGGGAGCTGTTTTTT. It is translated as CAWSGREGRGGELFF.

V and J are TRBV19 and TRBJ2-6; D is undetermined. Looked up from germline, CDR1 is LNHDA and CDR2 is SQIVND (reference sequence). This CDR3 has 13 residues. Trimming removed 7 bases at V and 0 bases at J, with 4 bases between. The CDR3 DNA is TGTGCCAGTAAGCGCTCTGGGGCCAACGTCCTGACTTTC. Encoded protein: CASKRSGANVLTF.

This clone occurred a few times. CDR3 in amino acids: CASSSRQGYHNEQFF. The CDR3 DNA sequence: TGTGCCAGCAGCTCAAGACAGGGGTACCACAATGAGCAGTTCTTC. The chain recombines TRBV11-2 with TRBJ2-1; TRBD1 matches at 8 bases. This CDR3 spans 15 amino acids. V was pared by 4 bases and J by 5 bases, with 7 bases of the junction left unmatched. The germline V gene encodes CDR1 SGHAT and CDR2 FQNNGV.

The CDR3 sequence is CASSQAYEQYF. CDR3 coding DNA: TGTGCCAGCAGCCAAGCGTACGAGCAGTACTTC. The J gene is TRBJ2-7, the V gene TRBV14, with D unclear. Germline CDR1 SGHDN, CDR2 FVKESK. V was clipped by 1 base and J by 4 bases, with 2 bases between them. The CDR3 extends over 11 amino acids.

The genes are TRBV7-2 and TRBJ2-7, with 8 bases identical to TRBD1. Looked up from germline, CDR1 is SGHTA and CDR2 is FQGNSA. The CDR3 is 14 residues long. Trimming cost V 5 bases and J 4 bases; bases outside gene matches: 7. CDR3 nucleotides: TGTGCCAGCAGCCCCGAGAGGACAGGGTACGAGCAGTACTTC. Amino acids: CASSPERTGYEQYF. Using reference TRBV7-2 and TRBJ2-7 for the parts outside the CDR3, the full variable domain is GAGVSQSPSNKVTEKGKDVELRCDPISGHTALYWYRQSLGQGLEFLIYFQGNSAPDKSGLPSDRFSAERTGGSVSTLTIQRTQQEDSAVYLCASSPERTGYEQYFGPGTRLTVT.

This rearrangement joins TRBV7-2 to TRBJ1-6, with a weak D call TRBD1 (6 bases). V lost 4 bases to trimming and J lost 11 bases, with 15 bases between them. The CDR3 is made up of 14 amino acids. Germline V lookup: CDR1 SGHTA, CDR2 FQGNSA. CDR3 DNA: TGTGCCAGCAGCTCGATCAACACAGGGACACCCCTCCACTTT. Amino acids: CASSSINTGTPLHF.

The chain carries TRBV7-8 and TRBJ1-2; 7 positions match TRBD1. The germline gives CDR1 SGHVS, CDR2 FQNEAQ. V trimming: 2 bases; J trimming: 4 bases; junction bases outside the gene matches: 7. CDR3 length: 15 amino acids. CDR3 in DNA: TGTGCCAGCAGCTTAACGACAGGGCAAGGCTATGGCTACACCTTC. It encodes CASSLTTGQGYGYTF.

V gene TRBV12-5 combines with J gene TRBJ1-2; 7 bases fit TRBD1. Germline assignment: CDR1 LGHNT and CDR2 FRNRAP. The CDR3 runs 13 residues. The V segment lost 9 bases and the J segment 2 bases; nucleotides outside the gene matches: 6. The CDR3 is CASSRDSNYGYTF. In DNA, the CDR3 is TGTGCTAGCTCTAGGGACAGCAACTATGGCTACACCTTC.

The chain employs TRBV5-5 and TRBJ2-2; 10 bases map to TRBD1. The CDR3 runs 16 residues. Unmatched junction bases numbered 6, after V lost 4 bases and J lost 3 bases. CDR1 and CDR2 from the germline V gene are SGHKS and YYEKEE (reference sequence). The CDR3: CASSQTGGWYTGELFF. The CDR3 bases are TGTGCCAGCAGCCAGACAGGGGGCTGGTACACCGGGGAGCTGTTTTTT.

This chain connects TRBV5-1 to TRBJ2-1; 7 positions agree with TRBD2. Germline V gives CDR1 SGHRS, CDR2 YFSETQ. The CDR3 extends over 16 amino acids. After removal of 0 bases from V and 4 bases from J, the junction contained 7 bases not matched to a gene. In DNA, the CDR3 is TGCGCCAGCAGCTTGGTAGGGGCGGGACTATACAATGAGCAGTTCTTC. Translation gives CASSLVGAGLYNEQFF.

The V call is TRBV7-2, the J call TRBJ2-7; 7 nucleotides match TRBD1. There are 14 residues in the CDR3. The germline CDR1 and CDR2 sequences are SGHTA and FQGNSA. The V and J ends lost 3 bases and 7 bases, in that order; junction bases with no gene match: 9. CDR3 residues: CASSLDSHRGEQYF. The CDR3 DNA sequence: TGTGCCAGCAGCTTGGATAGCCACAGGGGAGAGCAGTACTTC.

In DNA form, the CDR3 reads TGTGCCATACGTCAGGGCTCTACAGATACGCAGTATTTT. This gives the protein CAIRQGSTDTQYF. The gene calls are TRBV10-3 and TRBJ2-3; D perhaps matches TRBD1 (5 bases). Germline CDR1 and CDR2: ENHRY and SYGVKD. V lost 9 bases to trimming and J lost 3 bases, with 13 bases between them. The CDR3 covers 13 residues.

The V gene is TRBV18, the J gene TRBJ1-2, with 9 bases aligning to TRBD1. This CDR3 comprises 16 residues. The V segment lost 6 bases and the J segment 7 bases; nucleotides outside the gene matches: 15. CDR1 and CDR2 from the germline V gene are KGHSH and LQKENI. Here the CDR3 reads CASSPDRGTANVGYTF. CDR3 nucleotide sequence: TGTGCCAGCTCGCCAGACAGGGGGACGGCTAACGTTGGCTACACCTTC.

The chain has TRBV10-1 and TRBJ2-7, with unresolved D. V shed 10 bases and J shed 3 bases, with 13 bases lying between them. Per the germline V gene, CDR1 is WNHNN and CDR2 is SYGVQD (reference sequence). This CDR3 spans 12 amino acids. Written as DNA, the CDR3 is TGCGCCAACAGACTCAATCACTACGAGCAGTACTTC. It translates to CANRLNHYEQYF.

The chain carries TRBV14 and TRBJ1-1; D may be TRBD1 (5 bases). The germline V gene encodes CDR1 SGHDN and CDR2 FVKESK. V was pared by 4 bases and J by 0 bases, with 6 bases between. CDR3 length: 13 amino acids. Here the CDR3 DNA reads TGTGCCAGCAGCCGACAGATGAACACTGAAGCTTTCTTT. Translation: CASSRQMNTEAFF.

V and J are TRBV28 and TRBJ1-2; 7 bases are a match to TRBD1. The CDR3 is made up of 14 amino acids. Looked up from germline, CDR1 is MDHEN and CDR2 is SYDVKM. V lost 6 bases and J lost 1; bases outside the gene matches: 5. CDR3 region: CASRNRGSNYGYTF. In DNA form, the CDR3 reads TGTGCCAGCAGGAACAGGGGTAGTAACTATGGCTACACCTTC.

The chain employs TRBV28 and TRBJ1-4, with 10 bases identical to TRBD1. CDR3 length equals 15 residues. The germline CDR1 and CDR2 sequences are MDHEN and SYDVKM. With 6 bases clipped from V and 8 bases from J, the junction kept 9 bases outside the gene matches. The CDR3: CASSSAGTGVEKLFF. The DNA of the CDR3 is TGTGCCAGCAGCTCCGCCGGGACAGGGGTAGAAAAACTGTTTTTT.

The rearrangement uses TRBV27 and TRBJ2-3, with D possibly being TRBD2 (5 bases). The length of the CDR3 is 15 residues. Trimming cost V 3 bases and J 4 bases, with 14 bases left between them. The V gene's germline CDR1 is MNHEY and CDR2 SMNVEV (reference sequence). The CDR3 loop is CASSFTTPEADTQYF. DNA of the CDR3: TGTGCCAGCAGTTTCACAACCCCGGAGGCAGATACGCAGTATTTT.

The chain recombines TRBV12-5 with TRBJ2-7; 9 positions match TRBD1. J gave up 4 bases and V 6 bases, and 4 bases lay outside the gene matches. CDR3 size: 13 residues. Germline CDR1 LGHNT, CDR2 FRNRAP. The CDR3: CASGPDRGYEQYF. The CDR3 DNA sequence: TGTGCTAGTGGCCCCGACAGGGGGTACGAGCAGTACTTC.

Turning to this clone: The junction shows a germline mismatch at one end, possibly a read error. The gene calls are TRBV5-1 and TRBJ2-2; the match to TRBD2 covers 7 bases. The CDR3 is 16 amino acids. Germline-derived CDR1 and CDR2 are SGHRS and YFSETQ. CDR3 sequence: CANSHREDFNTGELFF. CDR3 coding DNA: TGCGCCAACAGCCACCGGGAGGACTTCAACACCGGGGAGCTGTTTTTT.

This sequence joins TRBV6-5 and TRBJ1-2; D remains ambiguous. V was shortened by 8 bases and J by 6 bases, with 19 bases between the two germline ends. The CDR3 covers 14 residues. Germline assignment: CDR1 MNHEY and CDR2 SVGAGI. The CDR3 loop reads CASPRRVRKDGYTF. CDR3 bases: TGTGCCAGCCCCAGACGGGTCCGAAAGGATGGCTACACCTTC.